Listed here is a single T cell receptor (beta chain). This entry is derived from a study of blood T cell repertoires in COVID-19. In the study overall: The origin of the acute and convalescent COVID-19 samples was the United States, Italy and Spain. From T cells, B-cell-depleted T cells, or PBMCs came the material, which was cDNA or gDNA.

Authors' analysis steps: Researchers report that nucleated cell counts were estimated from reference gene primer amplification. Data came from immunoSEQ multiplex PCR; TCRdb stores just in-frame clones and leaves some out. V and J calls and clone size are copied from that table; D and trimming were computed from the DNA. The sample includes fewer than 150,000 clones, around 91% seen only once; the top ten take around 4%. Enrolment of Seattle patients took place during active infection, and they were followed longitudinally. The V segment lost 0 bases and the J segment 7 bases; nucleotides outside the gene matches: 8. This CDR3 is 16 amino acids long. The germline CDR1 and CDR2 sequences are LNHNV and YYDKDF (reference sequence).

This chain joins TRBV15 and TRBJ1-5; 8 nucleotides align to TRBD1. The TCR comes from a woman aged 55-69 years with COVID-19, enrolled during active disease. The sample was peripheral blood. Here the CDR3 reads CATSRDLAGGRQPQHF. CDR3 bases: TGTGCCACCAGCAGAGATCTCGCAGGGGGCCGGCAGCCCCAGCATTTT.